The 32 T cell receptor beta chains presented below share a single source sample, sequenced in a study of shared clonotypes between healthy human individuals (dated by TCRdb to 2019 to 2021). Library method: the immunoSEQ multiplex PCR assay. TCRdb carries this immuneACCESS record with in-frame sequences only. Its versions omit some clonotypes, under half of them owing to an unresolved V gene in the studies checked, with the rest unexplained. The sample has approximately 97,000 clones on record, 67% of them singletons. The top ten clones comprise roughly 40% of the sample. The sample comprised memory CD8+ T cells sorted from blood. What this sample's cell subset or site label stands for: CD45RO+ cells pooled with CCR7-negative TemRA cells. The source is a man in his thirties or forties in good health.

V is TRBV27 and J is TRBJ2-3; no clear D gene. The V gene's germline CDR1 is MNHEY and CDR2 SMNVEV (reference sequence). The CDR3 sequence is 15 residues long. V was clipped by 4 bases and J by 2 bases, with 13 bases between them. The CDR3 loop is CASSSPRTFTDTQYF. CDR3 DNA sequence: TGTGCCAGCAGTTCTCCCAGGACGTTCACAGATACGCAGTATTTT.

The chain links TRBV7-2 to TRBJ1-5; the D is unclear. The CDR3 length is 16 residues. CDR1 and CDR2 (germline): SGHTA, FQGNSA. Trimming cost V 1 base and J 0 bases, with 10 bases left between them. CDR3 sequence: CASSLGAGNSNQPQHF. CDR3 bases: TGTGCCAGCAGCTTAGGGGCAGGTAATAGCAATCAGCCCCAGCATTTT.

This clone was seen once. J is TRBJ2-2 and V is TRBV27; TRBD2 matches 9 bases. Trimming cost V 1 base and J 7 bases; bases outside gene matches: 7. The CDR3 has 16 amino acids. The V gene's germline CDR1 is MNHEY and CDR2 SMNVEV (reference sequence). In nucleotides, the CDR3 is TGTGCCAGCAGTTTATGGGCGGGAGGGCCTGGCGGGGAGCTGTTTTTT. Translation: CASSLWAGGPGGELFF.

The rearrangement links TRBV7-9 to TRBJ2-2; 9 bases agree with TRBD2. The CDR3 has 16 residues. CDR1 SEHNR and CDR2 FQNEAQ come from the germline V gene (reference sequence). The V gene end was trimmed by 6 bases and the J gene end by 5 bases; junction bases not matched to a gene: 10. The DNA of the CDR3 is TGTGCCAGCAGAATGGGACTAGCTGGGGGGACCGGGGAGCTGTTTTTT. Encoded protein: CASRMGLAGGTGELFF.

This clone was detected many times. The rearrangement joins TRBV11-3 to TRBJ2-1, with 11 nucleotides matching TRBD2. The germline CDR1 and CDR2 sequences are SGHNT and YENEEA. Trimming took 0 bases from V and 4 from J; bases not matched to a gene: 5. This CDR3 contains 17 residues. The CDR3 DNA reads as TGTGCCAGCAGCTTAGATAGTGGGACTAGCGGATACAATGAGCAGTTCTTC. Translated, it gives CASSLDSGTSGYNEQFF.

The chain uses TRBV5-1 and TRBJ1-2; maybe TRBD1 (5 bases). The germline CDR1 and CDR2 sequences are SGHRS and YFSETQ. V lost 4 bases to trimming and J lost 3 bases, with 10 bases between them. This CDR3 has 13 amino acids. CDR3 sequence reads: CASSPQGHYGYTF. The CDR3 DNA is TGCGCCAGCAGCCCTCAGGGCCACTATGGCTACACCTTC.

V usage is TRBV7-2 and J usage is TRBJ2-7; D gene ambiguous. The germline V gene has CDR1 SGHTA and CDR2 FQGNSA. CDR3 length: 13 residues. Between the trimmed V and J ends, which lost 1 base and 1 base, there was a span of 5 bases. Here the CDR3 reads CASSLGFSYEQYF. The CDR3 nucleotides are TGTGCCAGCAGCTTAGGATTTTCCTACGAGCAGTACTTC.

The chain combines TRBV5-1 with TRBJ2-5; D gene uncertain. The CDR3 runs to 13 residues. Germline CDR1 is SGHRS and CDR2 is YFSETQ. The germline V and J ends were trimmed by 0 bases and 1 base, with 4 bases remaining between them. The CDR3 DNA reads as TGCGCCAGCAGCTTGGGTATCCAAGAGACCCAGTACTTC. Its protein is CASSLGIQETQYF.

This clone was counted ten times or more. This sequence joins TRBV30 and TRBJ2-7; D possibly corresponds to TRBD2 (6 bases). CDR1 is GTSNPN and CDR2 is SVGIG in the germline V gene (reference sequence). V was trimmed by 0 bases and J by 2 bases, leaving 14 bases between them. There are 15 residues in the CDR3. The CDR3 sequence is CAWSVSISGPYEQYF. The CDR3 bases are TGTGCCTGGAGTGTAAGTATTAGCGGACCCTACGAGCAGTACTTC.

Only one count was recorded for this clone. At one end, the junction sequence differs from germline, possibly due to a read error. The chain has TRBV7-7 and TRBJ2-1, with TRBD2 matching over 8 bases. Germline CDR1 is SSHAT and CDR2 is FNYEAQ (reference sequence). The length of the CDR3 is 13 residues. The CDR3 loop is CASSAAGGHEQFF. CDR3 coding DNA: TGTGCTAGCAGCGCCGCGGGGGGCCATGAGCAGTTCTTC.

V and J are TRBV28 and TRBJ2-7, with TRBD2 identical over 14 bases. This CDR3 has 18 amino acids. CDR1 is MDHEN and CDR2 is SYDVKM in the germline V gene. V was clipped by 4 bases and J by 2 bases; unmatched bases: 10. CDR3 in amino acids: CASSSGLAGASIAYEQYF. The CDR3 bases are TGTGCCAGCAGTTCGGGACTAGCGGGAGCAAGTATCGCCTACGAGCAGTACTTC. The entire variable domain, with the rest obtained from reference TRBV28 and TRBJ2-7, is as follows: DVKVTQSSRYLVKRTGEKVFLECVQDMDHENMFWYRQDPGLGLRLIYFSYDVKMKEKGDIPEGYSVSREKKERFSLILESASTNQTSMYLCASSSGLAGASIAYEQYFGPGTRLTVT.

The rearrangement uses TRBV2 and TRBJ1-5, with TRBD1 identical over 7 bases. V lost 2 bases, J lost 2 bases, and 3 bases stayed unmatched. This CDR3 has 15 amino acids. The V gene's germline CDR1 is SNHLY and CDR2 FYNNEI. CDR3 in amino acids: CASSEFDRGNQPQHF. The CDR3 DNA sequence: TGTGCCAGCAGTGAATTCGACAGGGGCAATCAGCCCCAGCATTTT.

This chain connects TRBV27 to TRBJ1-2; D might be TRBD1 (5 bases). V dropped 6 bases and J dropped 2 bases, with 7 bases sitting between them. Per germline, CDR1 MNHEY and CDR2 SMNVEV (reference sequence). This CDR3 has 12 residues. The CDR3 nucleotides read TGTGCCAGCAGGAGGGGCAACTATGGCTACACCTTC. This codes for CASRRGNYGYTF.

Here the CDR3 DNA reads TGCGCCAGCACCAGGCCGGGACCTACCTACAATGAGCAGTTCTTC. The encoded protein is CASTRPGPTYNEQFF. The rearrangement links TRBV10-1 to TRBJ2-1; D may correspond to TRBD1 or TRBD2 (5 bases each). Germline V lookup: CDR1 WNHNN, CDR2 SYGVQD (reference sequence). This CDR3 spans 15 amino acids. Trimming pared 7 bases from V and 2 bases from J, leaving 15 bases between.

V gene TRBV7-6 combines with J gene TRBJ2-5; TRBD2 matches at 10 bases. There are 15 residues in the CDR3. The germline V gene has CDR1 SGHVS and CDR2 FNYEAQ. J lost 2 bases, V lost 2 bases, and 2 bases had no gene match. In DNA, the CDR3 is TGTGCCAGCAGCTTACTAGCGGGAGCTCAAGAGACCCAGTACTTC. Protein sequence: CASSLLAGAQETQYF.

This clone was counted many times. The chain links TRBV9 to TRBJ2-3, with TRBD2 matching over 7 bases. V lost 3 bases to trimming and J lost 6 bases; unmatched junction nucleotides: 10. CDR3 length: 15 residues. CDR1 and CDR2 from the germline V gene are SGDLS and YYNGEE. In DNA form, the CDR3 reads TGTGCCAGCAGCGAAGGCGGGAGTATCGGCGATACGCAGTATTTT. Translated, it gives CASSEGGSIGDTQYF.

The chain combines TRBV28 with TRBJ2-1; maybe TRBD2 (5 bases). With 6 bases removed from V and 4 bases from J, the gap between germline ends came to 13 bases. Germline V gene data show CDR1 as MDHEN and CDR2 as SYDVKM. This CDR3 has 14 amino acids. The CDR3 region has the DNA TGTGCCAGCAGCGATACTAGTGGGTACAATGAGCAGTTCTTC. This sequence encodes CASSDTSGYNEQFF.

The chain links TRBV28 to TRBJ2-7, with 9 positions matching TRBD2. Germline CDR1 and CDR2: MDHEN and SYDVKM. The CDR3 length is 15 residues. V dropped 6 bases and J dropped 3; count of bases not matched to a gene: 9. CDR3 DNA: TGTGCCAGCAGCCCCCTACTAGCGGGCCGCTACGAGCAGTACTTC. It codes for CASSPLLAGRYEQYF. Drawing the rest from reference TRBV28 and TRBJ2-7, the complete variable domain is DVKVTQSSRYLVKRTGEKVFLECVQDMDHENMFWYRQDPGLGLRLIYFSYDVKMKEKGDIPEGYSVSREKKERFSLILESASTNQTSMYLCASSPLLAGRYEQYFGPGTRLTVT.

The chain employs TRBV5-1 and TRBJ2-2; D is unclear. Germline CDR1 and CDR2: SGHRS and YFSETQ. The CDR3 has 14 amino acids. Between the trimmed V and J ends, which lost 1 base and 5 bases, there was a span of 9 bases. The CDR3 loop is CASSLYSDTGELFF. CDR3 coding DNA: TGCGCCAGCAGCTTGTACAGCGATACCGGGGAGCTGTTTTTT.

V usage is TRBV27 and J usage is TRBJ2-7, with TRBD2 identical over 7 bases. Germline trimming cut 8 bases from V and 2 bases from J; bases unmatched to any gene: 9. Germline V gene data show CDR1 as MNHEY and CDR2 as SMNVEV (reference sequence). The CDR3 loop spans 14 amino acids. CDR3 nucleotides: TGTGCCAGCCATGGGAGGGAAAGGGCCTACGAGCAGTACTTC. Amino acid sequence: CASHGRERAYEQYF.

In DNA, the CDR3 is TGTGCCAGCAGCGCAACGGGACTAGCGGGTGACAATGAGCAGTTCTTC. Translation: CASSATGLAGDNEQFF. The chain recombines TRBV5-6 with TRBJ2-1, with 12 bases lining up with TRBD2. The germline V gene encodes CDR1 SGHDT and CDR2 YYEEEE. The trim removed 4 bases at V and 5 bases at J, leaving 7 bases unmatched. This CDR3 spans 16 amino acids.

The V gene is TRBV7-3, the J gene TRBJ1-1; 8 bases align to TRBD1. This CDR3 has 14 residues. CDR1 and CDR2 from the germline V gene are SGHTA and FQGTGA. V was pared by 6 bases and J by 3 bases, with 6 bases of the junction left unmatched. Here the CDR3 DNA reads TGTGCCAGCAGTCCGACAGGGGATGACACTGAAGCTTTCTTT. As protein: CASSPTGDDTEAFF. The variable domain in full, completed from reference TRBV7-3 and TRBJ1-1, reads GAGVSQTPSNKVTEKGKYVELRCDPISGHTALYWYRQSLGQGPEFLIYFQGTGAADDSGLPNDRFFAVRPEGSVSTLKIQRTERGDSAVYLCASSPTGDDTEAFFGQGTRLTVV.

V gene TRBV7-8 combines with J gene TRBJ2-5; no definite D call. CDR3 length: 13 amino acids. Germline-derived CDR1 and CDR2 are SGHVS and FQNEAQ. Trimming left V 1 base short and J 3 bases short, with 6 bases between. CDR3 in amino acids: CASSLGAEETQYF. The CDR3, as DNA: TGTGCCAGCAGCTTAGGGGCAGAAGAGACCCAGTACTTC.

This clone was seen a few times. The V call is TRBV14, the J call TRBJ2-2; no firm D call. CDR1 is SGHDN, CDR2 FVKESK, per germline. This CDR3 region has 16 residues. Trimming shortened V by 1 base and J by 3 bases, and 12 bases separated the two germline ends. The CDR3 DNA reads TGTGCCAGCAGCCAAGGTTATAGGGTGTACACCGGGGAGCTGTTTTTT. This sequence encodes CASSQGYRVYTGELFF.

The CDR3 DNA is TGTGCCAGTAGCTCCCTAGGAGGAGGGGAGCTGTTTTTT. Protein sequence: CASSSLGGGELFF. The chain combines TRBV19 with TRBJ2-2, with D possibly matching TRBD2 (5 bases). Germline assignment: CDR1 LNHDA and CDR2 SQIVND (reference sequence). The CDR3 contains 13 residues. The ends were cut back, 6 bases at V and 8 bases at J, with 13 bases in the middle.

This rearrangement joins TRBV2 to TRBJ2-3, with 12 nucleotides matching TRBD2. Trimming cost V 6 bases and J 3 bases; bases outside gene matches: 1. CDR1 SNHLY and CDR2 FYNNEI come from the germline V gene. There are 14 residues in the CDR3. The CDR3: CASRLAGGTDTQYF. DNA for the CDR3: TGTGCCAGCAGGCTAGCGGGAGGGACAGATACGCAGTATTTT.

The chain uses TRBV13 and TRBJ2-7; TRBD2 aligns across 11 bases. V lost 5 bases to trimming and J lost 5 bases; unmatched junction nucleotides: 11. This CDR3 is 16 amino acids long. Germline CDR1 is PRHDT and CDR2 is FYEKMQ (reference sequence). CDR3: CASSTGNSGRANEQYF. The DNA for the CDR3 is TGTGCCAGCAGCACGGGTAATAGCGGGAGGGCCAACGAGCAGTACTTC.

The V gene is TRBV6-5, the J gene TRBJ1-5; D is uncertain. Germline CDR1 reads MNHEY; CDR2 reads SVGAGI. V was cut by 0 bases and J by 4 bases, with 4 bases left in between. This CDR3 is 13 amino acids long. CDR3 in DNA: TGTGCCAGCAGTTACTCCCCGAATCAGCCCCAGCATTTT. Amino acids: CASSYSPNQPQHF.

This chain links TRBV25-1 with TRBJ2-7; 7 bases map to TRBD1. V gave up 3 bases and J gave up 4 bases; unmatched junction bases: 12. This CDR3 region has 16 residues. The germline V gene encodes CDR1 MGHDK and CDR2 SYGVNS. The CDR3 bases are TGTGCCAGCAGTGAGGGGCCGGGACAGAGACTTTACGAGCAGTACTTC. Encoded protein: CASSEGPGQRLYEQYF.

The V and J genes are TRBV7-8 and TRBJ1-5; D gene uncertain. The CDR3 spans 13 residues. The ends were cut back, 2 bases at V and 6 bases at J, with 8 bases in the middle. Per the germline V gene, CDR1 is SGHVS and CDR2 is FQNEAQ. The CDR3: CASSLLGVQPQHF. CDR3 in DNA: TGTGCCAGCAGCTTACTGGGCGTTCAGCCCCAGCATTTT.

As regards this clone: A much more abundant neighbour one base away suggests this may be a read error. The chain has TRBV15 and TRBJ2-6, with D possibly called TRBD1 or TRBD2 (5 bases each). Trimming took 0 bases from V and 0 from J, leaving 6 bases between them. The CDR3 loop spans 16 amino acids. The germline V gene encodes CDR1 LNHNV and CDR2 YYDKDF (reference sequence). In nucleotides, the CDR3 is TGTGCCACCAGCAGAGATGGGGGCTCTGGGGCCAACGTCCTGACTTTC. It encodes CATSRDGGSGANVLTF.

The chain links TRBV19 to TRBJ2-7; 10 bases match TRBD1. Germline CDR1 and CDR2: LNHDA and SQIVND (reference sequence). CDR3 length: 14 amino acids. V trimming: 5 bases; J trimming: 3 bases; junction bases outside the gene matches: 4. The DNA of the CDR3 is TGTGCCAGTAGTCGACAGGGGGCTAGCTACGAGCAGTACTTC. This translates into CASSRQGASYEQYF.